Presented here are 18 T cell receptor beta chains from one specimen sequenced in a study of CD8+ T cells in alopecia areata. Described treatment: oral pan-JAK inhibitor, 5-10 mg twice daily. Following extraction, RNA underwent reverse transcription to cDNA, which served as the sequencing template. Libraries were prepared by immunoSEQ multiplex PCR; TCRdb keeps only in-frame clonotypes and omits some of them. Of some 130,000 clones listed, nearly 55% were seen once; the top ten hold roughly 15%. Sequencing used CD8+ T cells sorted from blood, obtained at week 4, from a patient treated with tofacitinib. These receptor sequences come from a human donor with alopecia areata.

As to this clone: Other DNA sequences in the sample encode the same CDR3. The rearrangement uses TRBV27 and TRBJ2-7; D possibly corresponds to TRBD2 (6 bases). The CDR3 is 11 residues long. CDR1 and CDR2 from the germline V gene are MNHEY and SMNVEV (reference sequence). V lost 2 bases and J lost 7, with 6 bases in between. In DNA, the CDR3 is TGTGCCAGCAGTTTAGGGGGGGAGCAGTACTTC. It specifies CASSLGGEQYF.

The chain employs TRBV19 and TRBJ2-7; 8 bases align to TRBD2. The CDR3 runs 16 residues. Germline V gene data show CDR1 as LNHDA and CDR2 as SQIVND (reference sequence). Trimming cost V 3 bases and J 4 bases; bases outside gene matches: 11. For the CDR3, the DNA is TGTGCCAGTAGTATTACTCCGGGACTAGAGATATACGAGCAGTACTTC. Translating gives CASSITPGLEIYEQYF.

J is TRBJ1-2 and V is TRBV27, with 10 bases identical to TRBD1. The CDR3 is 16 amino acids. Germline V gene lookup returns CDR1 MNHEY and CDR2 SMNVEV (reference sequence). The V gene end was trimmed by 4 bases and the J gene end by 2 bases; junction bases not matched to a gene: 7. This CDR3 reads CASSSGPGQGNYGYTF. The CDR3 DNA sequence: TGTGCCAGCAGTTCGGGACCGGGACAGGGGAACTATGGCTACACCTTC.

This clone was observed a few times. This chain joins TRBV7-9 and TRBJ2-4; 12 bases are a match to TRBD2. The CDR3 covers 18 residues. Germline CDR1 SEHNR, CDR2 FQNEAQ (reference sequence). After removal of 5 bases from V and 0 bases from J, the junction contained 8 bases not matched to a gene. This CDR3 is CASSPRLAGGPAKNIQYF. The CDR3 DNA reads TGTGCCAGCAGCCCGAGGCTAGCGGGGGGGCCAGCCAAAAACATTCAGTACTTC.

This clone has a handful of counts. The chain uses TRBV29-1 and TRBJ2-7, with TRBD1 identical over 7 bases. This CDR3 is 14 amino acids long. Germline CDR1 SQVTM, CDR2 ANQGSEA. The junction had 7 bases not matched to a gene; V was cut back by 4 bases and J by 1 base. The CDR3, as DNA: TGCAGCGTTGCCTATGCGGACAGGTCCTACGAGCAGTACTTC. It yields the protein CSVAYADRSYEQYF.

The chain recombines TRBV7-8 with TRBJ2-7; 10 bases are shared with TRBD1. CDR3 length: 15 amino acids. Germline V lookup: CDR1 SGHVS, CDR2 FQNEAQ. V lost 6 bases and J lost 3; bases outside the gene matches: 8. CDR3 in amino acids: CASRGDRGQFYEQYF. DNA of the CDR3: TGTGCCAGCAGGGGCGACAGGGGGCAGTTCTACGAGCAGTACTTC.

CDR3 residues: CASSYSGPGELFF. CDR3 DNA sequence: TGTGCCAGCAGTTACTCCGGGCCCGGGGAGCTGTTTTTT. The chain is built from TRBV6-5 and TRBJ2-2; D unclear. The CDR3 totals 13 residues. Germline V gene data show CDR1 as MNHEY and CDR2 as SVGAGI. The V end was cut by 0 bases, the J end by 6 bases, with 5 bases between.

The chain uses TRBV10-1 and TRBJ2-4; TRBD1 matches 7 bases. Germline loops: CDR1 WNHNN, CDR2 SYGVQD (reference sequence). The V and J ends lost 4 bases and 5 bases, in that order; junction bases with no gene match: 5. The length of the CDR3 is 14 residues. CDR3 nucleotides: TGCGCCAGCAGTGCTACAGGGGAAGAAAACATTCAGTACTTC. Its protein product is CASSATGEENIQYF.

CDR3 sequence (DNA): TGTGCCAGCAGACAGCTCCAGGGTAACACTGAAGCTTTCTTT. This codes for CASRQLQGNTEAFF. The chain recombines TRBV27 with TRBJ1-1, with D perhaps TRBD1 (5 bases). Germline V gene sequence: CDR1 MNHEY, CDR2 SMNVEV (reference sequence). V was cut by 6 bases and J by 2 bases, with 13 bases left in between. The CDR3 runs 14 residues.

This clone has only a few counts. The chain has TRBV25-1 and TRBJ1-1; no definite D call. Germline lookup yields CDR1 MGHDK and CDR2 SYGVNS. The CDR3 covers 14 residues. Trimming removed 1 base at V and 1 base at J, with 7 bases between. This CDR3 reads CASSESLGNTEAFF. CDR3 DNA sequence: TGTGCCAGCAGTGAATCTTTGGGGAACACTGAAGCTTTCTTT.

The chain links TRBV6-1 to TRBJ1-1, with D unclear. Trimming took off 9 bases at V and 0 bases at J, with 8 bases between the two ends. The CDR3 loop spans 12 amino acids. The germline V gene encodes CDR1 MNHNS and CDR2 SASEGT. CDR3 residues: CASNRMNTEAFF. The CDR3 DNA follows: TGTGCCAGTAACCGGATGAACACTGAAGCTTTCTTT.

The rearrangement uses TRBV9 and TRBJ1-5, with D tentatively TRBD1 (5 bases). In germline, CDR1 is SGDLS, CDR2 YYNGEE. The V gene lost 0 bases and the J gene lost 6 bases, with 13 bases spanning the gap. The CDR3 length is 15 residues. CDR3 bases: TGTGCCAGCAGCGTAGGGAATGGCGGGGGTCAGCCCCAGCATTTT. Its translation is CASSVGNGGGQPQHF.

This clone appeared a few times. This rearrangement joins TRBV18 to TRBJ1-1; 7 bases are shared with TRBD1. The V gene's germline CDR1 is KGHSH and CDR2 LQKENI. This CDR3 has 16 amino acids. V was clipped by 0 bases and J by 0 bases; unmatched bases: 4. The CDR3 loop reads CASSPPRGKLNTEAFF. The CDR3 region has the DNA TGTGCCAGCTCACCACCCAGGGGGAAGTTGAACACTGAAGCTTTCTTT.

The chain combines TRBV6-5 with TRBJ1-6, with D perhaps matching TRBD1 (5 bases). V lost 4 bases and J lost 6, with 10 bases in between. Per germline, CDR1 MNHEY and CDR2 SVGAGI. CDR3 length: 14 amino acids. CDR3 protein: CASSWGVGNSPLHF. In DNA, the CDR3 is TGTGCCAGCAGTTGGGGGGTGGGTAATTCACCCCTCCACTTT.

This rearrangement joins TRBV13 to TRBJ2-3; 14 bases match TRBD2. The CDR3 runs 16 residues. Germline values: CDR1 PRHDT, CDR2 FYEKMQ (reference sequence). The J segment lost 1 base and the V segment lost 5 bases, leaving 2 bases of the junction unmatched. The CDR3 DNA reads TGTGCCAGCAGCACGGGACTAGCGGGGGGCACAGATACGCAGTATTTT. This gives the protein CASSTGLAGGTDTQYF.

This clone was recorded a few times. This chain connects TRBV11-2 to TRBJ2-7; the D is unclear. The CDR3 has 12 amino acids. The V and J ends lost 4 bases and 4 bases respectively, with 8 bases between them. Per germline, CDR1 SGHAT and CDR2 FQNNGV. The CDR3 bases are TGTGCCAGCAGCTACTCCCCTTACGAGCAGTACTTC. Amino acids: CASSYSPYEQYF.

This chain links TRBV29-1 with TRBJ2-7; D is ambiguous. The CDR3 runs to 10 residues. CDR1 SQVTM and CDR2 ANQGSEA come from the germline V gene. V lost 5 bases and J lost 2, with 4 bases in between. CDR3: CSVLTYEQYF. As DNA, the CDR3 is TGCAGCGTTCTGACCTACGAGCAGTACTTC.

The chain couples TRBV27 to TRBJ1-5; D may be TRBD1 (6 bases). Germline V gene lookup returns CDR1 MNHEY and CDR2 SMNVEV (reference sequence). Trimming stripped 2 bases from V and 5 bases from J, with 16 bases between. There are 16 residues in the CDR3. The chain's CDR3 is CASSLVGAGGDQPQHF. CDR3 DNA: TGTGCCAGCAGTTTAGTGGGGGCAGGAGGCGATCAGCCCCAGCATTTT.